The following is a T cell receptor beta chain sequence with its context. Authors' data handling: Reference gene primer amplification in the assay estimated nucleated cell counts. Sequencing used immunoSEQ multiplex PCR; TCRdb keeps in-frame clones, though not all of them. V and J calls and clone size are as listed in that table; D and trimming were resolved from the DNA. In the table there are just over 60,000 clones, more than 60% of which are singletons. This entry belongs to a study of blood T cell repertoires in COVID-19. Whole-study context: The United States, Italy and Spain provided the acute and convalescent COVID-19 samples. PBMCs, B-cell-depleted T cells, or T cells were the source of the cDNA or gDNA that made up the material.

The CDR3 totals 14 residues. CDR1 is MNHEY and CDR2 is SMNVEV in the germline V gene (reference sequence). V shed 5 bases and J shed 4 bases, with 14 bases lying between them. The genes are TRBV27 and TRBJ2-5; D might be TRBD2 (6 bases). The TCR sequence derives from a woman of 80 years or more with active or convalescent COVID-19. Sequencing was carried out using peripheral blood. Here the CDR3 reads CASSPRGLRETQYF. The CDR3 DNA reads TGTGCCAGCAGTCCCCGGGGACTTCGAGAGACCCAGTACTTC.